This T cell receptor beta chain was captured in a study of control samples from healthy donors and cancer patients. The V gene end was trimmed by 3 bases and the J gene end by 7 bases; junction bases not matched to a gene: 8. The CDR3 is 16 residues long. Germline V gene lookup returns CDR1 SGHDT and CDR2 YYEEEE. Clones were sequenced by immunoSEQ multiplex PCR, and TCRdb holds only the in-frame ones, with some missing. The data contain 30,000 to 40,000 clones, approximately 90% of them singletons. Sequencing was carried out using PBMCs. The rearrangement links TRBV5-6 to TRBJ2-1; 12 nucleotides agree with TRBD1. The TCR originated in a woman aged 40 to 50 with lung cancer. The CDR3 region is CASSSRPGQGANEQFF. The CDR3 DNA reads TGTGCCAGCAGCTCCCGACCGGGACAGGGGGCGAATGAGCAGTTCTTC.